The following is a T cell receptor (beta chain) sequence with its context. Its antigen is as yet unknown. This entry belongs to a study of graft-versus-host responses after intestinal transplantation. In the study overall: All recipients were given anti-thymocyte globulin induction, and tacrolimus and steroids were then administered for about three years.

Generated by immunoSEQ multiplex PCR, the TCRdb table keeps only in-frame clones and is missing some. The data show more than 75,000 clones, 75% to 95% seen once. The receptor's source is a human donor who was the organ donor for an intestinal transplant. The starting material was unstimulated CD4+ T cells sorted from spleen or lymph node cells, obtained before transplant.

CDR3 in DNA: TGTGCCAGCAGTTACTCGAATATGGGCGCTACGCAGTATTTT. Protein sequence: CASSYSNMGATQYF. The chain uses TRBV6-5 and TRBJ2-3; D call uncertain. This CDR3 contains 14 residues. Germline lookup yields CDR1 MNHEY and CDR2 SVGAGI. V gave up 0 bases and J gave up 8 bases, with 12 bases separating them.